Below, 16 T cell receptor beta chains from the same sample are listed, as sequenced in a study of spatial heterogeneity in lung cancer. TCRdb processed the 5' RACE reads anew with MiXCR; each CDR3 protein has one entry. The table has 6,000 to 9,500 distinct CDR3 sequences, roughly 5.6% seen once. Indicated time point: sample taken at primary tumor resection. Unsorted tumor, nontumor lung tissue or cryopreserved PBMC supplied the whole RNA. Here the sequenced sample was PBMCs, taken at surgery. The receptor set was obtained from a male donor with early-stage non-small cell lung cancer.

This clonotype appeared many times. The chain carries TRBV5-1 and TRBJ1-5, with D uncertain. Germline loops: CDR1 SGHRS, CDR2 YFSETQ. CDR3 length: 15 residues. Trimming left V 1 base short and J 0 bases short, with 8 bases between. The CDR3 region has the DNA TGCGCCAGCAGCTTGACGGCAGGTAGCAATCAGCCCCAGCATTTT. Translating gives CASSLTAGSNQPQHF.

In this sample, this clonotype turned up many times. This chain joins TRBV4-1 and TRBJ1-2; 9 nucleotides agree with TRBD1. V shed 2 bases, J shed 1 base, and the junction held 5 bases outside the gene matches. The CDR3 is made up of 16 amino acids. Germline loops: CDR1 MGHRA, CDR2 YSYEKL. The CDR3 DNA follows: TGCGCCAGCAGCCAACTAAGGACAGGGGATAACTATGGCTACACCTTC. The encoded protein is CASSQLRTGDNYGYTF.

This clonotype was observed many times. The rearrangement links TRBV6-2 or TRBV6-3 to TRBJ2-7, with 8 bases aligning to TRBD2. The germline gives CDR1 MNHEY, CDR2 SVGEGT. This CDR3 is built from 15 residues. Trimming cost V 2 bases and J 3 bases; bases outside gene matches: 6. The chain's CDR3 is CASSYTSGRHYEQYF. CDR3 in DNA: TGTGCCAGCAGTTACACGAGCGGGAGACACTACGAGCAGTACTTC.

The V gene is TRBV7-9, the J gene TRBJ1-4, with TRBD1 as a possible D gene (6 bases). Germline-derived CDR1 and CDR2 are SEHNR and FQNEAQ (reference sequence). Deletions cut 5 bases from V and 8 bases from J, with 24 bases between. The CDR3 runs to 17 residues. CDR3 region: CASSPRQAETGTEKLFF. The DNA of the CDR3 is TGTGCCAGCAGCCCACGACAGGCGGAGACAGGAACAGAAAAACTGTTTTTT.

In this sample, this clonotype turned up many times. This chain connects TRBV30 to TRBJ1-1; no reliable D call. There are 12 residues in the CDR3. The germline V gene encodes CDR1 GTSNPN and CDR2 SVGIG (reference sequence). The V gene lost 3 bases and the J gene lost 0 bases, with 5 bases spanning the gap. CDR3: CAWSGMNTEAFF. CDR3 nucleotide sequence: TGTGCCTGGAGCGGGATGAACACTGAAGCTTTCTTT.

The chain is built from TRBV12-3 or TRBV12-4 and TRBJ1-4, with 9 bases matching TRBD1. V trimming: 3 bases; J trimming: 8 bases; junction bases outside the gene matches: 7. The CDR3 totals 15 residues. The CDR3 DNA sequence: TGTGCCAGCAGTTTGGACAGGGGCGAGGGAGAAAAACTGTTTTTT. This sequence encodes CASSLDRGEGEKLFF.

The rearrangement uses TRBV7-2 and TRBJ1-1; no definite D call. The CDR3 consists of 14 residues. The V gene lost 5 bases and the J gene lost 2 bases, with 12 bases spanning the gap. CDR1 and CDR2 from the germline V gene are SGHTA and FQGNSA. CDR3 in amino acids: CASSANRGNTEAFF. The DNA of the CDR3 is TGTGCCAGCAGCGCCAACAGAGGAAACACTGAAGCTTTCTTT.

This clonotype has a count of ten or more. The chain is built from TRBV2 and TRBJ1-1; 10 bases are a match to TRBD1. The CDR3 has 16 residues. The germline gives CDR1 SNHLY, CDR2 FYNNEI. Unmatched junction bases numbered 7, after V lost 1 base and J lost 5 bases. Written as DNA, the CDR3 is TGTGCCAGCAGTGAAGTGTGGGACAGGGGTGGGACTGAAGCTTTCTTT. It codes for CASSEVWDRGGTEAFF.

Many counts were recorded for this clonotype. The V call is TRBV27, the J call TRBJ2-7; 7 positions agree with TRBD1. The CDR3 sequence is 13 residues long. V lost 5 bases, J lost 2 bases, and 3 bases stayed unmatched. Germline CDR1 reads MNHEY; CDR2 reads SMNVEV (reference sequence). CDR3 sequence: CASSTGQPYEQYF. For the CDR3, the DNA is TGTGCCAGCAGTACGGGACAGCCCTACGAGCAGTACTTC.

The V call is TRBV7-9, the J call TRBJ2-1; TRBD2 is a possible D gene (6 bases). Trimming removed 1 base from V and 0 bases from J, with 7 bases in between. The germline V gene has CDR1 SEHNR and CDR2 FQNEAQ (reference sequence). The CDR3 loop spans 15 amino acids. Here the CDR3 reads CASSLDGSSYNEQFF. CDR3 bases: TGTGCCAGCAGCTTAGACGGGAGCTCCTACAATGAGCAGTTCTTC.

This clonotype was counted at least ten times. The gene calls are TRBV19 and TRBJ1-1; tentative D call: TRBD1 (5 bases). Germline loops: CDR1 LNHDA, CDR2 SQIVND (reference sequence). There are 13 residues in the CDR3. Trimming took 5 bases from V and 0 from J, leaving 7 bases between them. CDR3 residues: CASSVQVNTEAFF. CDR3 sequence (DNA): TGTGCCAGTAGTGTACAGGTGAACACTGAAGCTTTCTTT.

This clonotype was picked up many times. V gene TRBV10-3 combines with J gene TRBJ2-3; TRBD2 matches 9 bases. The CDR3 is made up of 13 amino acids. With V trimmed by 4 bases and J by 4 bases, 0 bases remained unmatched. The germline gives CDR1 ENHRY, CDR2 SYGVKD. CDR3 loop: CAISGLAADTQYF. The CDR3 region has the DNA TGTGCCATCAGTGGACTAGCGGCAGATACGCAGTATTTT.

This clonotype was detected ten times or more. The chain combines TRBV5-4 with TRBJ1-5; no firm D call. V shed 4 bases and J shed 3 bases, with 14 bases lying between them. The germline CDR1 and CDR2 sequences are SGHNT and YYREEE (reference sequence). The CDR3 spans 15 residues. CDR3: CASSQAGADNQPQHF. CDR3 nucleotide sequence: TGTGCCAGCAGCCAGGCGGGAGCCGACAATCAGCCCCAGCATTTT.

The V gene is TRBV24-1, the J gene TRBJ2-1; D is unclear. Per germline, CDR1 KGHDR and CDR2 SFDVKD. Trimming took off 12 bases at V and 7 bases at J, with 12 bases between the two ends. The CDR3 is made up of 11 amino acids. The CDR3 bases are TGTGCCGTCAACTTGGGGAATGAGCAGTTCTTC. Translating gives CAVNLGNEQFF.

About this clonotype: The junction departs from germline at one end; a sequencing error may be responsible. V usage is TRBV5-5 and J usage is TRBJ2-2; possibly TRBD2 for D (6 bases). This CDR3 is built from 10 residues. Germline V gene data show CDR1 as SGHKS and CDR2 as YYEKEE (reference sequence). In DNA, the CDR3 is TGTGCCAGCAGCCGTGGGACTGAGCTTTTT. This gives the protein CASSRGTELF.

This clonotype has at least ten counts. The chain recombines TRBV7-2 with TRBJ2-7, with D tentatively TRBD2 (6 bases). The V and J ends lost 2 bases and 4 bases respectively, with 12 bases between them. The CDR3 is 14 residues long. CDR1 is SGHTA, CDR2 FQGNSA, per germline. Here the CDR3 reads CASSLYLGTYEQYF. CDR3 bases: TGTGCCAGCAGCTTATACCTCGGGACTTACGAGCAGTACTTC.